The following is a T cell receptor beta chain sequence with its context. The antigen is unknown. This sample is part of a study of PD-1 blockade in classical Hodgkin lymphoma. Findings and caveats of the study: Whatever underlies the repertoire differences (possibly disease activity or prior therapy) remains undefined.

V was trimmed by 5 bases and J by 8 bases, leaving 9 bases between them. Germline V gene lookup returns CDR1 PRHDT and CDR2 FYEKMQ (reference sequence). The CDR3 length is 11 residues. Indicated time point: cycle 4 day 1 (C4D1), after more than 5 weeks of nivolumab. With no exception, relapse followed autologous stem cell transplantation in all patients, and brentuximab vedotin exposure varied. The data were produced by immunoSEQ multiplex PCR, yet TCRdb's version contains in-frame clones alone and is incomplete. The top ten hold approximately 3.6% of the sample, which has fewer than 30,000 clones, 55% to 85% seen once.

The source was peripheral blood mononuclear cells (PBMCs), collected before the fourth cycle of nivolumab. V gene TRBV13 combines with J gene TRBJ1-1; no reliable D call. The receptor comes from a human donor with classical Hodgkin lymphoma. The CDR3 DNA follows: TGTGCCAGCAGCCCCCGATCCGAAGCTTTCTTT. Amino acids: CASSPRSEAFF.